The 22 T cell receptor beta chains given below trace back to one sample, sequenced in a study of shared clonotypes between healthy human individuals. Naive CD8 cells were CD45RO-negative, positively selected for CCR7, excluding terminally differentiated effector memory CD45RA+ cells. Data came from immunoSEQ multiplex PCR; TCRdb stores just in-frame clones and leaves some out. This sample has 560,000 or so clones, with about 96% found just once. Sequencing was carried out using naive CD8+ T cells sorted from blood. These receptors originate from a woman aged 30 to 39 in good health.

This clone has just one count. CDR3 DNA sequence: TGTGCCAGCAGCTTAGTCGGGGTCCTCACAGATACGCAGTATTTT. Translation gives CASSLVGVLTDTQYF. The gene calls are TRBV11-2 and TRBJ2-3; D possibly corresponds to TRBD2 (5 bases). The CDR3 is made up of 15 amino acids. The ends were cut back, 1 base at V and 2 bases at J, with 10 bases in the middle. Germline CDR1 is SGHAT and CDR2 is FQNNGV.

This clone has a single count. The rearrangement links TRBV6-1 to TRBJ2-2; a possible D gene is TRBD2 (5 bases). The CDR3 runs 17 residues. Per germline, CDR1 MNHNS and CDR2 SASEGT. The V end lost 2 bases, the J end lost 0 bases, and 13 bases lay between the germline ends. CDR3 DNA: TGTGCCAGCAGTGAATTCTACAGCGGTGCGAACACCGGGGAGCTGTTTTTT. Its translation is CASSEFYSGANTGELFF.

V is TRBV6-1 and J is TRBJ2-1; 7 positions match TRBD2. The J segment lost 8 bases and the V segment lost 11 bases, leaving 12 bases of the junction unmatched. This CDR3 has 13 amino acids. CDR1 is MNHNS, CDR2 SASEGT, per germline. The chain's CDR3 is CAGGRESYDEQFF. The DNA of the CDR3 is TGTGCCGGAGGGCGGGAGTCGTACGATGAGCAGTTCTTC.

The rearrangement links TRBV27 to TRBJ1-1; 8 nucleotides agree with TRBD1. J was trimmed by 3 bases and V by 7 bases; bases with no gene match: 7. CDR3 length equals 14 residues. Germline CDR1 MNHEY, CDR2 SMNVEV (reference sequence). The DNA of the CDR3 is TGTGCCAGCATCAGCGCACAGGGGGACACTGAAGCTTTCTTT. This gives the protein CASISAQGDTEAFF.

The chain recombines TRBV7-9 with TRBJ1-2; TRBD1 is a possible D gene (5 bases). Germline V gene lookup returns CDR1 SEHNR and CDR2 FQNEAQ (reference sequence). V lost 3 bases to trimming and J lost 8 bases, with 10 bases between them. This CDR3 spans 12 amino acids. Written as DNA, the CDR3 is TGTGCCAGCAGCTTGGGGGAAGACGGCTACACCTTC. Encoded protein: CASSLGEDGYTF.

The chain is built from TRBV6-1 and TRBJ2-7; unclear D gene. Trimming stripped 1 base from V and 7 bases from J, with 5 bases between. This CDR3 has 11 residues. Germline loops: CDR1 MNHNS, CDR2 SASEGT. In DNA form, the CDR3 reads TGTGCCAGCAGTGAAGTATGGGAGCAGTACTTC. Translation gives CASSEVWEQYF.

The chain employs TRBV29-1 and TRBJ2-7; D is perhaps TRBD1 (7 bases). The CDR3 runs 13 residues. In germline, CDR1 is SQVTM, CDR2 ANQGSEA. The V end was cut by 3 bases, the J end by 2 bases, with 11 bases between. The CDR3 protein is CSVEAGQTYEQYF. The CDR3 DNA sequence: TGCAGCGTTGAGGCGGGACAGACCTACGAGCAGTACTTC.

The chain links TRBV7-8 to TRBJ1-6; the D gene is possibly TRBD1 (5 bases). The CDR3 is 17 amino acids. The germline CDR1 and CDR2 sequences are SGHVS and FQNEAQ. Trimming removed 2 bases from V and 0 bases from J, with 11 bases in between. CDR3: CASSLFPGSSYNSPLHF. The CDR3 coding sequence is TGTGCCAGCAGCTTATTCCCAGGGAGCTCCTATAATTCACCCCTCCACTTT.

The rearrangement uses TRBV19 and TRBJ2-2; 14 bases match TRBD2. Germline CDR1 LNHDA, CDR2 SQIVND (reference sequence). Unmatched junction bases numbered 5, after V lost 4 bases and J lost 7 bases. CDR3 length: 16 amino acids. CDR3 nucleotide sequence: TGTGCCAGTAGTACGGGACTAGCGGGAGATGGCGGGGAGCTGTTTTTT. Translating it yields CASSTGLAGDGGELFF.

The chain recombines TRBV10-2 with TRBJ2-6; 13 bases fit TRBD2. Germline CDR1 and CDR2: WSHSY and SAAADI. The CDR3 is 19 residues long. Germline trimming cut 1 base from V and 1 base from J; bases unmatched to any gene: 4. The DNA of the CDR3 is TGCGCCAGCAGTGAGTTACTAGCGGGAGGGCCATCTGGGGCCAACGTCCTGACTTTC. It encodes CASSELLAGGPSGANVLTF.

The V gene is TRBV19, the J gene TRBJ2-7; 8 bases match TRBD1. The CDR3 totals 16 residues. Trimming at V came to 3 bases and at J to 3 bases, leaving 10 bases not matched to a gene. Germline CDR1 is LNHDA and CDR2 is SQIVND (reference sequence). The CDR3 DNA reads TGTGCCAGTAGTATCGGGACAGGAGAACCGCTCTACGAGCAGTACTTC. Translated, it gives CASSIGTGEPLYEQYF. Looking up the rest from reference TRBV19 and TRBJ2-7 gives the full variable domain: DGGITQSPKYLFRKEGQNVTLSCEQNLNHDAMYWYRQDPGQGLRLIYYSQIVNDFQKGDIAEGYSVSREKKESFPLTVTSAQKNPTAFYLCASSIGTGEPLYEQYFGPGTRLTVT.

The rearrangement uses TRBV11-2 and TRBJ2-7; no reliable D call. Germline CDR1 and CDR2: SGHAT and FQNNGV. V was clipped by 5 bases and J by 1 base, with 9 bases between them. The CDR3 is 13 amino acids. The CDR3 coding sequence is TGTGCCAGCAGCCCCCCGCTTTCCTACGAGCAGTACTTC. This gives the protein CASSPPLSYEQYF.

The chain employs TRBV27 and TRBJ2-1; D unclear. Germline V gene sequence: CDR1 MNHEY, CDR2 SMNVEV (reference sequence). Trimming took off 4 bases at V and 12 bases at J, with 16 bases between the two ends. CDR3 length: 13 amino acids. CDR3 region: CASSSFYLVGQFF. CDR3 coding DNA: TGTGCCAGCAGTTCCTTCTACCTCGTGGGGCAGTTCTTC.

The genes are TRBV6-1 and TRBJ2-1; D is possibly TRBD2 (6 bases). Trimming shortened V by 10 bases and J by 0 bases, and 16 bases separated the two germline ends. Germline V CDR1 and CDR2: MNHNS, SASEGT. This CDR3 has 15 amino acids. CDR3 nucleotides: TGTGCCACCGGGGGAGGTCCTAGCTCCTACAATGAGCAGTTCTTC. This gives the protein CATGGGPSSYNEQFF.

The chain carries TRBV5-1 and TRBJ2-2; 12 nucleotides agree with TRBD2. Germline values: CDR1 SGHRS, CDR2 YFSETQ. The CDR3 has 17 amino acids. J was trimmed by 6 bases and V by 4 bases; bases with no gene match: 10. CDR3 nucleotides: TGCGCCAGCAGCCCGGTAGTACTAGCGGGAGGCGCCGGGGAGCTGTTTTTT. It is translated as CASSPVVLAGGAGELFF.

A few counts support this clone. The chain uses TRBV28 and TRBJ1-2, with D perhaps matching TRBD1 (5 bases). The V end was cut by 7 bases, the J end by 3 bases, with 12 bases between. Germline V gene lookup returns CDR1 MDHEN and CDR2 SYDVKM. This CDR3 region has 13 residues. CDR3 DNA: TGTGCCAGCACCCTGGGGGGTGACTATGGCTACACCTTC. It yields the protein CASTLGGDYGYTF.

This clone was detected once. The gene calls are TRBV9 and TRBJ1-4; D uncertain. Germline CDR1 is SGDLS and CDR2 is YYNGEE. The ends were cut back, 3 bases at V and 6 bases at J, with 6 bases in the middle. The CDR3 length is 12 residues. The CDR3 is CASSASDEKLFF. CDR3 in DNA: TGTGCCAGCAGCGCCAGCGATGAAAAACTGTTTTTT.

The rearrangement links TRBV7-6 to TRBJ2-1; TRBD2 agrees at 9 bases. The germline V gene encodes CDR1 SGHVS and CDR2 FNYEAQ. This CDR3 has 14 amino acids. V lost 4 bases and J lost 4; bases outside the gene matches: 2. This CDR3 is CASSSAGGYNEQFF. The CDR3 DNA follows: TGTGCCAGCAGCTCAGCGGGGGGATACAATGAGCAGTTCTTC.

V gene TRBV9 combines with J gene TRBJ2-1; D is perhaps TRBD2 (6 bases). CDR3 length: 17 amino acids. The germline V gene has CDR1 SGDLS and CDR2 YYNGEE. V was trimmed by 0 bases and J by 0 bases, leaving 13 bases between them. This CDR3 is CASSVARTTSSYNEQFF. The CDR3 nucleotides are TGTGCCAGCAGCGTAGCTCGGACTACCAGCTCCTACAATGAGCAGTTCTTC.

V usage is TRBV5-6 and J usage is TRBJ2-5; 9 bases are shared with TRBD1. This CDR3 contains 16 residues. The germline V gene encodes CDR1 SGHDT and CDR2 YYEEEE. J lost 5 bases, V lost 5 bases, and 13 bases had no gene match. CDR3 coding DNA: TGTGCCAGCAGTTCCGGGACAGGGTATATTGCGGAGACCCAGTACTTC. Its protein product is CASSSGTGYIAETQYF.

As for this clone: Different DNA sequences within this sample yield the same CDR3. This sequence joins TRBV7-9 and TRBJ2-2, with D unresolved. V lost 4 bases, J lost 2 bases, and 5 bases lay in between. CDR3 length equals 13 residues. CDR1 SEHNR and CDR2 FQNEAQ come from the germline V gene (reference sequence). CDR3: CASSSLNTGELFF. CDR3 DNA sequence: TGTGCCAGCAGCTCCCTTAACACCGGGGAGCTGTTTTTT.

The chain's CDR3 is CASSDIWRGEQYF. The CDR3 DNA reads TGTGCCAGCAGTGATATCTGGAGGGGCGAGCAGTACTTC. The genes are TRBV6-1 and TRBJ2-7; possibly TRBD2 for D (6 bases). The germline CDR1 and CDR2 sequences are MNHNS and SASEGT. The CDR3 has 13 amino acids. V was clipped by 3 bases and J by 6 bases, with 12 bases between them.